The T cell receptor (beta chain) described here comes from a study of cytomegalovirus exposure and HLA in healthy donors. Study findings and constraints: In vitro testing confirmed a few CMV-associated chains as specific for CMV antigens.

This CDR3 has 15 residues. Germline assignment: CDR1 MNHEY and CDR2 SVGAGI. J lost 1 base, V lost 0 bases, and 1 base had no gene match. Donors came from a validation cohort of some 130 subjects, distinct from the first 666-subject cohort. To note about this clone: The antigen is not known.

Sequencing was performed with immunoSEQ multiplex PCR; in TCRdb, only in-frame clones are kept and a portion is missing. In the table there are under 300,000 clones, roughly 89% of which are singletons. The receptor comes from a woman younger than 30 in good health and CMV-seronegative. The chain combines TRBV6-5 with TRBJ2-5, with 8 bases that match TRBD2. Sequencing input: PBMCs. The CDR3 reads CASSYSSGAQETQYF. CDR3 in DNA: TGTGCCAGCAGTTACTCTAGCGGGGCCCAAGAGACCCAGTACTTC.